A single TCR beta chain is shown here with its context. TCRdb keeps only in-frame clones here, not all; method: immunoSEQ multiplex PCR. Seen here are approximately 450,000 clones, 87% observed once, and the top ten hold approximately 2%. This entry is derived from a study of blood T cell repertoires in COVID-19. Study overall: Sites in the United States, Italy and Spain provided acute and convalescent COVID-19 samples.

Germline CDR1 SGHTA, CDR2 FQGNSA. This CDR3 has 14 amino acids. V was trimmed by 5 bases and J by 4 bases, leaving 14 bases between them. This chain links TRBV7-2 with TRBJ1-2, with a weak D call TRBD1 (6 bases). The TCR was taken from a woman younger than 30 with acute COVID-19. The source material was PBMCs or T cells enriched from blood (not recorded which). The CDR3 region is CASSPWGGGYGYTF. The CDR3 nucleotides read TGTGCCAGCAGCCCCTGGGGAGGGGGCTATGGCTACACCTTC.